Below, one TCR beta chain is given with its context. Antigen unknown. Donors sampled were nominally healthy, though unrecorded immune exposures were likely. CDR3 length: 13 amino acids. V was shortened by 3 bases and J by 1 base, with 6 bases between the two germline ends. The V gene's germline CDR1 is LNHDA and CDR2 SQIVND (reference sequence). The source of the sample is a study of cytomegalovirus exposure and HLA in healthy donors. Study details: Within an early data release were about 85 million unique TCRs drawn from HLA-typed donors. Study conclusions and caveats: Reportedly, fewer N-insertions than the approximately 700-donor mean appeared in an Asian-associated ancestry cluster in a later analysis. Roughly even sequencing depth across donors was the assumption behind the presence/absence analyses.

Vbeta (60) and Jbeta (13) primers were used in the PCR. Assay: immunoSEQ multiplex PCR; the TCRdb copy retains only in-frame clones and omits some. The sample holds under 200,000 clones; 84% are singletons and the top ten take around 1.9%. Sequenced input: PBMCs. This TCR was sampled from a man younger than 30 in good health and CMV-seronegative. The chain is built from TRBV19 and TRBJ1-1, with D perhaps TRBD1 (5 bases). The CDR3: CASSMGRNTEAFF. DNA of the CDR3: TGTGCCAGTAGTATGGGGCGGAACACTGAAGCTTTCTTT.